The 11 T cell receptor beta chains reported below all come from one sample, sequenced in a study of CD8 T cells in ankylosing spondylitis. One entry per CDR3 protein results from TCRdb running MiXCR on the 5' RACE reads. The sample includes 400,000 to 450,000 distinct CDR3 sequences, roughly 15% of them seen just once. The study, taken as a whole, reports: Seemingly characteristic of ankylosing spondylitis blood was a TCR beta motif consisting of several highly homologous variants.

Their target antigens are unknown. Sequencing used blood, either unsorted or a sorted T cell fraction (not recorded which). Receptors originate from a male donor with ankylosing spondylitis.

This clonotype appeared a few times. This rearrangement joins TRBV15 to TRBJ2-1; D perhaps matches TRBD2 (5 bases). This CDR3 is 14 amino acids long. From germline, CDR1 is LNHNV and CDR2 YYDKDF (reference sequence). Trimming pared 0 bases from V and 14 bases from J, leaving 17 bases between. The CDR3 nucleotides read TGTGCCACCAGCAGAGATCCAAGCGGATCTAGGGAGTTCTTC. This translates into CATSRDPSGSREFF.

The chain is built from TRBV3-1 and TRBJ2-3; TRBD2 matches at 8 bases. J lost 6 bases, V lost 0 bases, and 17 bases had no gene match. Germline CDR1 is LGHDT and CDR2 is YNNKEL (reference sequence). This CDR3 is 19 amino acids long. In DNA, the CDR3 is TGTGCCAGCAGCCAAGATAGCGTCGGAGCGGGAGAAGGGTTGGATACGCAGTATTTT. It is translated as CASSQDSVGAGEGLDTQYF.

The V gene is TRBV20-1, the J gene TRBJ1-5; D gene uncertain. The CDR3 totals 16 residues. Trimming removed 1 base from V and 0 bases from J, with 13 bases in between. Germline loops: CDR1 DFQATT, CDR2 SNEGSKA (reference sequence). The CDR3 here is CSARVGRVNSNQPQHF. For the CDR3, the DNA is TGCAGTGCTAGAGTGGGGAGGGTTAATAGCAATCAGCCCCAGCATTTT.

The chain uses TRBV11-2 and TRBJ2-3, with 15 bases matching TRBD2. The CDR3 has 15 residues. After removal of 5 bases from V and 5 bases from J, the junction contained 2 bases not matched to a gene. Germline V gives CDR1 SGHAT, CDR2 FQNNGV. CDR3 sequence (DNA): TGTGCCAGCAGCGGGGGACTAGCGGGGGGAGATACGCAGTATTTT. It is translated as CASSGGLAGGDTQYF.

The CDR3 bases are TGTGCCAGCAGCTTGGGCGACAGGAATAATGAAAAACTGTTTTTT. Its protein is CASSLGDRNNEKLFF. The chain recombines TRBV7-9 with TRBJ1-4, with D possibly TRBD1 on 6 matching bases. The germline CDR1 and CDR2 sequences are SEHNR and FQNEAQ (reference sequence). The length of the CDR3 is 15 residues. V gave up 3 bases and J gave up 4 bases, with 12 bases separating them.

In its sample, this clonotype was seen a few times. The CDR3 sequence is CASGRTRSHEQYF. DNA for the CDR3: TGTGCCAGCGGACGGACTAGGTCCCACGAGCAGTACTTC. J is TRBJ2-7 and V is TRBV6-1; 7 bases are shared with TRBD2. The CDR3 runs to 13 residues. V lost 8 bases to trimming and J lost 5 bases; unmatched junction nucleotides: 9. Germline lookup yields CDR1 MNHNS and CDR2 SASEGT.

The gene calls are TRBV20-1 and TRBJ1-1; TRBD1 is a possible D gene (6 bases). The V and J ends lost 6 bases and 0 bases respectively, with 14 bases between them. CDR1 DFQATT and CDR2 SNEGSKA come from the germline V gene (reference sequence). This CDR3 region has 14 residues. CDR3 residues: CSAPRTVMNTEAFF. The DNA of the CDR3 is TGCAGTGCACCGAGGACAGTCATGAACACTGAAGCTTTCTTT.

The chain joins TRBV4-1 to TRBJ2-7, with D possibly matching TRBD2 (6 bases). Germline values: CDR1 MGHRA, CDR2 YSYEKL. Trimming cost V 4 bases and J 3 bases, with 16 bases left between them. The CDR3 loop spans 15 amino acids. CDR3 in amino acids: CASSPVRASDYEQYF. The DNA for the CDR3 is TGCGCCAGCAGCCCCGTGCGGGCTAGCGACTACGAGCAGTACTTC.

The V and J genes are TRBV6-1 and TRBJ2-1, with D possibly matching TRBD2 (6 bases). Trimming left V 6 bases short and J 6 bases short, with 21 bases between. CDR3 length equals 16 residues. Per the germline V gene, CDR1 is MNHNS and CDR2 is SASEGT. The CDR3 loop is CASSPPGAGRSNEQFF. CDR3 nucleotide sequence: TGTGCCAGCAGCCCACCTGGGGCGGGACGATCCAATGAGCAGTTCTTC.

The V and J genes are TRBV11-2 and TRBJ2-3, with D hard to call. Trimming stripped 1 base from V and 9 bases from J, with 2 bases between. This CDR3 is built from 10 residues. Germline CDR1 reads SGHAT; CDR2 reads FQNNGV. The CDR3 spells CASSLGTQYF. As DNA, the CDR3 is TGTGCCAGCAGCTTAGGAACGCAGTATTTT.

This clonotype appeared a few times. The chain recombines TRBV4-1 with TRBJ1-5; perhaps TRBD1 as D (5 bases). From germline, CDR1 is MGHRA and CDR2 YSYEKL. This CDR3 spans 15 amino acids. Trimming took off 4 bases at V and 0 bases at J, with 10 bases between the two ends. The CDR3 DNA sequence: TGCGCCAGCAGCCCGGGACTGAATAGCAATCAGCCCCAGCATTTT. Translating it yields CASSPGLNSNQPQHF.